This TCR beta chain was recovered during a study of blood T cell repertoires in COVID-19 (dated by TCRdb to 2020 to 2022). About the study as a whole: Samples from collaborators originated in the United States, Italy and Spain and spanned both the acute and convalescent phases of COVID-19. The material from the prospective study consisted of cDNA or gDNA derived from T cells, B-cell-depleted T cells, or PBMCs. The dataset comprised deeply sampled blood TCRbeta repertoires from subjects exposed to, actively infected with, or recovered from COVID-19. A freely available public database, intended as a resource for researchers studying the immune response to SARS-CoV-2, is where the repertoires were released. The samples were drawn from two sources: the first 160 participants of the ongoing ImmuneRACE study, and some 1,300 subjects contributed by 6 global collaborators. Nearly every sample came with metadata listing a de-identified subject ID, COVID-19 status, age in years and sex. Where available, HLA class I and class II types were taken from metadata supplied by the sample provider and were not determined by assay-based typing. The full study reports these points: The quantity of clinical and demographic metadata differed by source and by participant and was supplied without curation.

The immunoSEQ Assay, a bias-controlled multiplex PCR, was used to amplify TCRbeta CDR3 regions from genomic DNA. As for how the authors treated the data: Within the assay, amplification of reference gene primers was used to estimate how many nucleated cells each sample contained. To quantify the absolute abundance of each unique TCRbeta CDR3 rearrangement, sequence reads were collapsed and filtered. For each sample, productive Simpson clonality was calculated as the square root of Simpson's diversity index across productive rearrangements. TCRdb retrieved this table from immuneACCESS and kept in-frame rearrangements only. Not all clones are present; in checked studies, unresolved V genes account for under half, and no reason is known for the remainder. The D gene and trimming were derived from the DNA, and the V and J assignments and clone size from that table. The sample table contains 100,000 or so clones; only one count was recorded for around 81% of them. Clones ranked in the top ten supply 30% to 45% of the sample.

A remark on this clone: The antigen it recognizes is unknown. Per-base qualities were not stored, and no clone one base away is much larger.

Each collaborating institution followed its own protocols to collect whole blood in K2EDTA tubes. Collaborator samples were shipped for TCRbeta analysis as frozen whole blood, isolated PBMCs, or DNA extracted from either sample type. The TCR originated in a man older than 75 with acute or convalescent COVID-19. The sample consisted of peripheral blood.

The CDR3 sequence is CASSPTGGDSPLHF. The nucleotides are TGTGCCAGCAGCCCAACAGGGGGCGATTCACCCCTCCACTTT. The receptor chain draws on TRBV7-9 and TRBJ1-6; 9 junctional bases match TRBD1. Trimming takes 5 bases off V and 8 bases off J; junction bases not matched to a gene: 4. Based on the germline V gene (reference sequence), the CDR1 and CDR2 sequences are SEHNR and FQNEAQ. Spanning cysteine to phenylalanine, the CDR3 consists of 14 amino acids. Only the CDR3 part of the read is kept: 42 bases, read in frame from the first base.